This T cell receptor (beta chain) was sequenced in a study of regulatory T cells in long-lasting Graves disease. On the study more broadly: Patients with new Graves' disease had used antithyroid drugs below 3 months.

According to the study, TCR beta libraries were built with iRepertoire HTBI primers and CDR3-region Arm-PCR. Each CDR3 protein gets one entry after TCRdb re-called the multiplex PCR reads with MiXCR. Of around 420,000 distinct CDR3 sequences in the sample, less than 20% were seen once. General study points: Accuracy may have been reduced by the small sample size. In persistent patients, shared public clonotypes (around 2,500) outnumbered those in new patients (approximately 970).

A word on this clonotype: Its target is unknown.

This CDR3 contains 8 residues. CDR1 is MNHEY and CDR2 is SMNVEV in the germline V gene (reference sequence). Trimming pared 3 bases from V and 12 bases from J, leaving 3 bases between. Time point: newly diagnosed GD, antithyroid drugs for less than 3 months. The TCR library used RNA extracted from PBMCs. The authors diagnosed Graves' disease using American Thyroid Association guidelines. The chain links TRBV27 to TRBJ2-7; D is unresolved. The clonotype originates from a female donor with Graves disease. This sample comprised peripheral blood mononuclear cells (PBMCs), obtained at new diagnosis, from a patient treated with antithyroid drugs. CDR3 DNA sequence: TGTGCCAGCAGTTTTATGTACTTC. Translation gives CASSFMYF.